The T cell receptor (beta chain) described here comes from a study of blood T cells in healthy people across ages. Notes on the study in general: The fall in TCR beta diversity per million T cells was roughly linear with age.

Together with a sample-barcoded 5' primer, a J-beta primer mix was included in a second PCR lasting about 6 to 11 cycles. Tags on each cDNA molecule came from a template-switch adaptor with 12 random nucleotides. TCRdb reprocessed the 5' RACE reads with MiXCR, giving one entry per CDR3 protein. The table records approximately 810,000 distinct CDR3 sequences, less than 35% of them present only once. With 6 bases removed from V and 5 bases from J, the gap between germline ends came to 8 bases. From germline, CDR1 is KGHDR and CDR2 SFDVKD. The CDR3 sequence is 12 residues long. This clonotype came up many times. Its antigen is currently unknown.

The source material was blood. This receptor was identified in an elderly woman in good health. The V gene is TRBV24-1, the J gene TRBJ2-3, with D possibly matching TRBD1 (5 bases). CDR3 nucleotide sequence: TGTGCCACCAGTTCAAGGGGAGATACGCAGTATTTT. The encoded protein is CATSSRGDTQYF.